The clone carrying this T cell receptor beta chain was detected only a few times. Antigen unknown. One junction end disagrees with the germline gene, perhaps due to a read error. Germline V gene sequence: CDR1 LGHDT, CDR2 YNNKEL (reference sequence). The CDR3 extends over 12 amino acids. The sample originates from a study of identical twins. Regarding the study as a whole: Diverse VJ usage suggested most zero-insertion clonotypes were not invariant T cells. Low generation-probability sequences were in excess among twin-shared out-of-frame alpha sequences.

Template switching added a universal primer binding site, and final cDNA carried unique molecular identifiers. TCRdb re-called the 5' RACE reads through MiXCR, storing one row per CDR3 protein. The table has roughly 700,000 distinct CDR3 sequences, 8.6% seen once; the top ten hold approximately 0.96%. Healthy Caucasians made up all donors. A further study also used this sample, focusing on yellow fever vaccine responses in identical twins.

Sequenced input: PBMCs. The chain combines TRBV3-1 with TRBJ2-5; tentatively, D is TRBD2 (7 bases). This clonotype originated in a woman aged 18-30 years in good health. CDR3 sequence reads: CASSQPGGGPNF. The DNA for the CDR3 is TGTGCCAGCAGCCAACCTGGGGGGGGGCCGAACTTC.